This T cell receptor beta chain was captured in a study of early T cells in non-severe SARS-CoV-2 infection. About the research overall: The sequenced material was bulk RNA from unsorted whole blood, and its chains were unpaired. Study results and limitations: Anti-spike CD8 responses were favored in VDJdb matching, and private and CD4 specificities were missed.

Via MiXCR, TCRdb re-called the 5' RACE reads, giving one row per CDR3 protein. The sample yields 95,000 to 120,000 distinct CDR3 sequences, about 12% seen once. As for this clonotype: As yet, its antigen is unknown.

V lost 3 bases and J lost 5, with 13 bases in between. The V gene's germline CDR1 is MNHEY and CDR2 SMNVEV (reference sequence). The CDR3 spans 14 residues. Sequenced input: whole blood. The chain employs TRBV27 and TRBJ1-1, with TRBD1 as a possible D gene (5 bases). The receptor's source is an adult who was a healthcare worker with PCR-confirmed SARS-CoV-2 infection or an uninfected control (not recorded which). The CDR3 coding sequence is TGTGCCAGCAGTTTTTTCGGGGCAGGGACTGAAGCTTTCTTT. Translating gives CASSFFGAGTEAFF.